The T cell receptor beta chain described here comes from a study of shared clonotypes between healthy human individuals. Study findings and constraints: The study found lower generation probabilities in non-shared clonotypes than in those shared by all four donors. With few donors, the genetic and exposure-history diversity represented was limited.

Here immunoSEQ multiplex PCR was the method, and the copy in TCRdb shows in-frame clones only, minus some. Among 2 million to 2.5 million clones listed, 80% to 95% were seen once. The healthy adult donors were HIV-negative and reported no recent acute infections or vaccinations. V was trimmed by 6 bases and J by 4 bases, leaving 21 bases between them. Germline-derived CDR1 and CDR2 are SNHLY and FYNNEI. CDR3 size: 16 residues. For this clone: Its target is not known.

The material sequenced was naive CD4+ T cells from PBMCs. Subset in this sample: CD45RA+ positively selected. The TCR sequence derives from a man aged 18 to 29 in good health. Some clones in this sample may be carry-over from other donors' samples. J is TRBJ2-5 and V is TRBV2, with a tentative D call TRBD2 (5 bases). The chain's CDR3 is CASRTPGEGGLETQYF. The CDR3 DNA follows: TGTGCCAGCAGAACCCCCGGAGAGGGCGGGTTAGAGACCCAGTACTTC. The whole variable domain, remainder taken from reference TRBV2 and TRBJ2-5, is EPEVTQTPSHQVTQMGQEVILRCVPISNHLYFYWYRQILGQKVEFLVSFYNNEISEKSEIFDDQFSVERPDGSNFTLKIRSTKLEDSAMYFCASRTPGEGGLETQYFGPGTRLLVL.